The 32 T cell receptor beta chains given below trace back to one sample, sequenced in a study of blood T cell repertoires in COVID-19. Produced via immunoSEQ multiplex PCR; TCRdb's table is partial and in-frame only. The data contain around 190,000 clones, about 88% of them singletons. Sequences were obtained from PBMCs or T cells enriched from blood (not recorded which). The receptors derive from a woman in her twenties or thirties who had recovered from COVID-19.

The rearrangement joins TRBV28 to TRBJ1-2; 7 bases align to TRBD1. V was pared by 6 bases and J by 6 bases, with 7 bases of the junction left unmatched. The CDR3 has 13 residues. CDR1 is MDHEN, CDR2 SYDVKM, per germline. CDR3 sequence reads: CASRYRGINGYTF. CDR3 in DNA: TGTGCCAGCAGGTACAGGGGCATCAATGGCTACACCTTC.

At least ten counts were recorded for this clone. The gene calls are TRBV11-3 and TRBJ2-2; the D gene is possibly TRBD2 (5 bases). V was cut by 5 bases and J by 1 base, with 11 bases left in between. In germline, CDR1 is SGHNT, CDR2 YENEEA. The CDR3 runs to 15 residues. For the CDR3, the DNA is TGTGCCAGCAGCCCCGGACGGGGGAACACCGGGGAGCTGTTTTTT. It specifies CASSPGRGNTGELFF.

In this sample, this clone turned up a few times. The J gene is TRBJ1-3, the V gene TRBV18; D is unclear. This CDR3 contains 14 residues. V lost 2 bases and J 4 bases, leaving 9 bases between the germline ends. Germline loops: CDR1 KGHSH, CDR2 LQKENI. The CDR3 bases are TGTGCCAGCTCACCAGGAGGTGGGGGAAACACCATATATTTT. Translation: CASSPGGGGNTIYF.

The CDR3 protein is CASSQEASGGGETQYF. CDR3 in DNA: TGCGCCAGCAGCCAAGAGGCTAGCGGGGGTGGTGAGACCCAGTACTTC. The gene calls are TRBV4-1 and TRBJ2-5, with 10 bases lining up with TRBD2. With 0 bases clipped from V and 5 bases from J, the junction kept 6 bases outside the gene matches. CDR3 size: 16 residues. The germline V gene has CDR1 MGHRA and CDR2 YSYEKL.

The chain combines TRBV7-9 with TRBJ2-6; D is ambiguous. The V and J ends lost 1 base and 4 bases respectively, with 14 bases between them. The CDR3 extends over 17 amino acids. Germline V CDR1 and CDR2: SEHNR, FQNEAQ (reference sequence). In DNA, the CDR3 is TGTGCCAGCAGCTTAGATCCGAACTTGGGCGGGGCCAACGTCCTGACTTTC. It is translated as CASSLDPNLGGANVLTF.

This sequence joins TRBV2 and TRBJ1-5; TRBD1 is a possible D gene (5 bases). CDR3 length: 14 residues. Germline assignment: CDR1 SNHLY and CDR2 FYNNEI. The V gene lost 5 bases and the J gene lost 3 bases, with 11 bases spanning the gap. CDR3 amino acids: CASSPDSYNQPQHF. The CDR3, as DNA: TGTGCCAGCAGTCCAGACAGTTACAATCAGCCCCAGCATTTT.

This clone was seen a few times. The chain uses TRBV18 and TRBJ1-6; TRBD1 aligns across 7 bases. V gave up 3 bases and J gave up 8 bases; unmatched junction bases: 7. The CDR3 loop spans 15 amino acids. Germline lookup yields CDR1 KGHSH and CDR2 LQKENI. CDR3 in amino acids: CASSPQTGPDSPLHF. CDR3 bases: TGTGCCAGCTCACCTCAGACAGGGCCGGATTCACCCCTCCACTTT.

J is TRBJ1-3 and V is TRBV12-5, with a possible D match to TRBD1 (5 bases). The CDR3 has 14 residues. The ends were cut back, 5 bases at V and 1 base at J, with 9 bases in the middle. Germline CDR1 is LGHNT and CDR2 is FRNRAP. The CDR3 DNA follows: TGTGCTAGTGGTCCCAGGGAATCTGGAAACACCATATATTTT. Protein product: CASGPRESGNTIYF. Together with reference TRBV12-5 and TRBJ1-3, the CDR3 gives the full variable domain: DARVTQTPRHKVTEMGQEVTMRCQPILGHNTVFWYRQTMMQGLELLAYFRNRAPLDDSGMPKDRFSAEMPDATLATLKIQPSEPRDSAVYFCASGPRESGNTIYFGEGSWLTVV.

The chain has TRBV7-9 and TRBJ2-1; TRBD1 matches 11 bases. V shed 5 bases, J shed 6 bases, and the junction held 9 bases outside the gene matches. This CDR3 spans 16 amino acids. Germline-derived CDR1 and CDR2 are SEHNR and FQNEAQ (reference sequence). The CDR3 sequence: CASSPSGTGGSNEQFF. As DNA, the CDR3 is TGTGCCAGCAGCCCTAGCGGGACAGGGGGGAGCAATGAGCAGTTCTTC. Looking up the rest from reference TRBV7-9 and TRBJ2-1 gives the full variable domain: DTGVSQNPRHKITKRGQNVTFRCDPISEHNRLYWYRQTLGQGPEFLTYFQNEAQLEKSRLLSDRFSAERPKGSFSTLEIQRTEQGDSAMYLCASSPSGTGGSNEQFFGPGTRLTVL.

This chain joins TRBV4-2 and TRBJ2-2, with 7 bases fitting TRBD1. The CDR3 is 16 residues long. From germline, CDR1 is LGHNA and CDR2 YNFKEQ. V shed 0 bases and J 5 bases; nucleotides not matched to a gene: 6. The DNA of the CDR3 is TGTGCCAGCAGCCAAGATCAAGGGACAGCTACCGGGGAGCTGTTTTTT. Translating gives CASSQDQGTATGELFF.

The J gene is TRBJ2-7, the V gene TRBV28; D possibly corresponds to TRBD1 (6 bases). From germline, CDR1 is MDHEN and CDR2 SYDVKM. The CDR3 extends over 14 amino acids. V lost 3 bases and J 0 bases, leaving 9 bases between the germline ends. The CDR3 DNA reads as TGTGCCAGCAGTTTCGGGGACACCTCCTACGAGCAGTACGTC. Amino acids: CASSFGDTSYEQYV.

Here the CDR3 DNA reads TGTGCCAGCAGCTTCACGGACAGGGCCTCCAATCAGCCCCAGCATTTT. It yields the protein CASSFTDRASNQPQHF. This rearrangement joins TRBV28 to TRBJ1-5; 8 bases are shared with TRBD1. This CDR3 has 16 amino acids. Germline CDR1 MDHEN, CDR2 SYDVKM. V trimming: 6 bases; J trimming: 3 bases; junction bases outside the gene matches: 10.

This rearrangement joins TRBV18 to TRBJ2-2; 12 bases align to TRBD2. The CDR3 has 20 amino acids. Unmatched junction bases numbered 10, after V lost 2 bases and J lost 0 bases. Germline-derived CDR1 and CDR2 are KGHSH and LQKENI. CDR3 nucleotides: TGTGCCAGCTCACCAAGGGCAACGACTAGCGGGAGAACGAACACCGGGGAGCTGTTTTTT. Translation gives CASSPRATTSGRTNTGELFF.

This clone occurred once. The CDR3 DNA sequence: TGTGCCAGCACCCCAATTATGGGACTAGCGGGTCCCTACAATGAGCAGTTCTTC. Translating it yields CASTPIMGLAGPYNEQFF. This sequence joins TRBV11-2 and TRBJ2-1, with 12 bases fitting TRBD2. Germline-derived CDR1 and CDR2 are SGHAT and FQNNGV. This CDR3 has 18 residues. Trimming took 7 bases from V and 2 from J; bases not matched to a gene: 12.

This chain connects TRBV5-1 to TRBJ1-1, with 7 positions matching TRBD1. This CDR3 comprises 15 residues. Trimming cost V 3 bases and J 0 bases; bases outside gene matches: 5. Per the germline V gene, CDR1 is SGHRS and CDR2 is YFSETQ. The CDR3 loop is CASSWTGQMNTEAFF. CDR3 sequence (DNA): TGCGCCAGCAGCTGGACGGGACAGATGAACACTGAAGCTTTCTTT. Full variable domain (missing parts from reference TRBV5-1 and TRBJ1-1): KAGVTQTPRYLIKTRGQQVTLSCSPISGHRSVSWYQQTPGQGLQFLFEYFSETQRNKGNFPGRFSGRQFSNSRSEMNVSTLELGDSALYLCASSWTGQMNTEAFFGQGTRLTVV.

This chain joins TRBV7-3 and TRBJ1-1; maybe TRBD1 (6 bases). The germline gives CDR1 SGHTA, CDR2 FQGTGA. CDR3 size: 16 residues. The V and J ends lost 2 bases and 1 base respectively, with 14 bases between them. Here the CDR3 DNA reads TGTGCCAGCAGCTTAGGGGCAGGGGCATCGAACACTGAAGCTTTCTTT. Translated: CASSLGAGASNTEAFF.

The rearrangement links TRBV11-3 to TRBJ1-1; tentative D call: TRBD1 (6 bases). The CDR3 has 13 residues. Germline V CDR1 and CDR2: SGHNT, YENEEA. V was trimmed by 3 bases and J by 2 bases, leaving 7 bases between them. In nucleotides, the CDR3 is TGTGCCAGCAGCTTGGGACAAAACACTGAAGCTTTCTTT. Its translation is CASSLGQNTEAFF. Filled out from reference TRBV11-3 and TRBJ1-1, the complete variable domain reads EAGVVQSPRYKIIEKKQPVAFWCNPISGHNTLYWYLQNLGQGPELLIRYENEEAVDDSQLPKDRFSAERLKGVDSTLKIQPAELGDSAVYLCASSLGQNTEAFFGQGTRLTVV.

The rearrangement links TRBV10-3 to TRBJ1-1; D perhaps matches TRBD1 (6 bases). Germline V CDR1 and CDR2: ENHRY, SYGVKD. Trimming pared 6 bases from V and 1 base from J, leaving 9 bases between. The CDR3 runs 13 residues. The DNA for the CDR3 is TGTGCCATCAGGCGACAGGAGAACACTGAAGCTTTCTTT. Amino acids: CAIRRQENTEAFF.

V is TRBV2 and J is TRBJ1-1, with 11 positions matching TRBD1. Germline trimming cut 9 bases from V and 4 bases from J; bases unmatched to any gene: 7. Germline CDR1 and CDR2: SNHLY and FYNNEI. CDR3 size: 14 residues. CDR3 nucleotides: TGTGCCAGTAGTTTGGGACAGGGGGTCACTGAAGCTTTCTTT. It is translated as CASSLGQGVTEAFF.

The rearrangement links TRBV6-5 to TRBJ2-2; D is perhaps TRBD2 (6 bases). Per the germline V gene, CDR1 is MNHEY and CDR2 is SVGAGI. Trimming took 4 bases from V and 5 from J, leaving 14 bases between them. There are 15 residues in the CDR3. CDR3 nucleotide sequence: TGTGCCAGCAGTTGGGACGGGAGTAGGACCGGGGAGCTGTTTTTT. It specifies CASSWDGSRTGELFF.

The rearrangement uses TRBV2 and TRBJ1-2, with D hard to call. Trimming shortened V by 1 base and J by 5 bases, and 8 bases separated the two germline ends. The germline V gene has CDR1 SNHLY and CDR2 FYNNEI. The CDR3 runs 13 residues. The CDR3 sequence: CASSEVRRYGYTF. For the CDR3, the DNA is TGTGCCAGCAGTGAAGTTCGGCGGTATGGCTACACCTTC.

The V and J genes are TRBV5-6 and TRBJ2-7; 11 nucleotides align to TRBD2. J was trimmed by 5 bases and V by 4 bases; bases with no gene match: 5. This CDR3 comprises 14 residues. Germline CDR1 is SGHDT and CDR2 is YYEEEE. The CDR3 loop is CASSRLAGSHEQYV. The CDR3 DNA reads TGTGCCAGCAGCCGACTAGCGGGATCCCACGAGCAGTACGTC.

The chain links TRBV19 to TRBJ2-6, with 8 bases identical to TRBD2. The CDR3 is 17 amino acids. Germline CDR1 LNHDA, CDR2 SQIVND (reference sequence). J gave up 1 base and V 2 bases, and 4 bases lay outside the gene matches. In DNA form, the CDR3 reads TGTGCCAGTAGTATACAATTAGCGGGGTCTGGGGCCAACGTCCTGACTTTC. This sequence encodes CASSIQLAGSGANVLTF.

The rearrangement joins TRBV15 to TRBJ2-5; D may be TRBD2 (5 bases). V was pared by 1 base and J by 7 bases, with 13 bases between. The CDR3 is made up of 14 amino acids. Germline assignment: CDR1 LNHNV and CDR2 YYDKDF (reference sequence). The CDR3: CATSRVEDLVTQYF. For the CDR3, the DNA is TGTGCCACCAGCAGAGTGGAGGATTTGGTGACCCAGTACTTC.

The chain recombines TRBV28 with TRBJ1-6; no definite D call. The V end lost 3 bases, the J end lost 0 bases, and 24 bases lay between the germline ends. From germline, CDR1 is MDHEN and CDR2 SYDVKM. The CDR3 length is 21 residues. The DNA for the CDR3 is TGTGCCAGCAGTTTTAGAGGGTGGGAAAGAAAGAGGAGCTCCTATAATTCACCCCTCCACTTT. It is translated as CASSFRGWERKRSSYNSPLHF.

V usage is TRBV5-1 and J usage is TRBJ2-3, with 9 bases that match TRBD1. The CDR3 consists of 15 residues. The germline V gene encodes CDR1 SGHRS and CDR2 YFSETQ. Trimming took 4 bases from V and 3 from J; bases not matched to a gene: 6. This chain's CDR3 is CASSRGQGSTDTQYF. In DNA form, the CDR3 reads TGCGCCAGCAGCCGGGGACAGGGATCGACAGATACGCAGTATTTT.

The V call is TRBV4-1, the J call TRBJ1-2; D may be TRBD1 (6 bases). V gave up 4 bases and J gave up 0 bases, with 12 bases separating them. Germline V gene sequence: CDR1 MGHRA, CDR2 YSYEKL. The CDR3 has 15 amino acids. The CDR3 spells CASSLFRDTNYGYTF. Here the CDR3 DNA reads TGCGCCAGCAGCCTATTCCGGGACACTAACTATGGCTACACCTTC.

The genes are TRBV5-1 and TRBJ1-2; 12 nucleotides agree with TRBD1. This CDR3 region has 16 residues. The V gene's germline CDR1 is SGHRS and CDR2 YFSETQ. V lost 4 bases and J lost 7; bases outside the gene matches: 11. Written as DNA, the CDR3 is TGCGCCAGCAGCATGACCGGGGACAGGGGGCGCGGTGGCTACACCTTC. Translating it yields CASSMTGDRGRGGYTF.

In DNA, the CDR3 is TGTGCCAGCAGTGAAGACAGGGGTCCAGAGACCCAGTACTTC. Encoded protein: CASSEDRGPETQYF. The chain joins TRBV25-1 to TRBJ2-5; 8 bases fit TRBD1. Looked up from germline, CDR1 is MGHDK and CDR2 is SYGVNS. The ends lost 2 bases at V and 4 bases at J; junction bases unmatched: 3. The CDR3 runs 14 residues.

CDR3: CASSQGGSGSNTGELFF. For the CDR3, the DNA is TGTGCCAGCAGCCAAGGAGGTAGCGGATCGAACACCGGGGAGCTGTTTTTT. The chain couples TRBV3-1 (or the pseudogene TRBV3-2) to TRBJ2-2; TRBD2 might be the D (6 bases). V was shortened by 1 base and J by 0 bases, with 12 bases between the two germline ends. Germline V gene lookup returns CDR1 LGHDT and CDR2 YNNKEL (reference sequence). This CDR3 contains 17 residues.

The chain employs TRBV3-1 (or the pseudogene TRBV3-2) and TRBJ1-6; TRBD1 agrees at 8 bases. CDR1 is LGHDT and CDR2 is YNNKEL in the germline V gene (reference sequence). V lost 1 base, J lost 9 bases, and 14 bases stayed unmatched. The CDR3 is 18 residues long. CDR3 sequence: CASSQGTRGRAVGSPLHF. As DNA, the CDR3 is TGTGCCAGCAGCCAAGGAACCAGGGGGCGAGCCGTGGGTTCACCCCTCCACTTT.

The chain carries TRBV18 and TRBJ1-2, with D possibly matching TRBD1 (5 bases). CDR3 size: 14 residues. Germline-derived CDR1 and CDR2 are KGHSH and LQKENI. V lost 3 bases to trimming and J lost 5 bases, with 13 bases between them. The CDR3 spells CASSPATQVYGYTF. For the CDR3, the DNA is TGTGCCAGCTCACCTGCGACACAGGTTTATGGCTACACCTTC.